A single TCR beta chain is shown here with its context. The antigen remains undetermined. Unique molecular identifiers tagged individual cDNA molecules. TCRdb reprocessed the 5' RACE reads with MiXCR, giving one entry per CDR3 protein. The sample lists tens of thousands of distinct CDR3 sequences, roughly an eighth occurring once. This record comes from a study of early T cells in non-severe SARS-CoV-2 infection. Background on the study: Unsorted whole-blood RNA was sequenced in bulk, leaving chains unpaired. Study-level results: Lookups in VDJdb leaned toward anti-spike CD8 responses and missed private and CD4 specificities.

V lost 0 bases to trimming and J lost 0 bases, with 9 bases between them. Germline CDR1 reads LGHNA; CDR2 reads YSLEER. This CDR3 comprises 15 residues. Sequencing input: whole blood. The chain is built from TRBV4-3 and TRBJ2-7; D remains unclear. This sequence originates from an adult who was a healthcare worker with PCR-confirmed SARS-CoV-2 infection or an uninfected control (not recorded which). DNA of the CDR3: TGCGCCAGCAGCCAAGACCCATCTAGCTCCTACGAGCAGTACTTC. Translating it yields CASSQDPSSSYEQYF.